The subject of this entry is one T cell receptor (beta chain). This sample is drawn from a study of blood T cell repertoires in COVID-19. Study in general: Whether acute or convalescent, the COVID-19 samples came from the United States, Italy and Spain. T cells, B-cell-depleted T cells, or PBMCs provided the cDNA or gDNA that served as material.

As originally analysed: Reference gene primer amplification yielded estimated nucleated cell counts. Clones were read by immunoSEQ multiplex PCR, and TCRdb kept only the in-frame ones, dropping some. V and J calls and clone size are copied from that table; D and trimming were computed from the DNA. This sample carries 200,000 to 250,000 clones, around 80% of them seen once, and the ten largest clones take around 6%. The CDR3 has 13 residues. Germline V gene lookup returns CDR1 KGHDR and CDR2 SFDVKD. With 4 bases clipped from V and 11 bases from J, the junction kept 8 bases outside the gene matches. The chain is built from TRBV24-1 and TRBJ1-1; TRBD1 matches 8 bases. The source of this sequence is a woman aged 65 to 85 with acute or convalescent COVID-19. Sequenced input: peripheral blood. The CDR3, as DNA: TGTGCCACCAGTGACAGGGGGCGAGGTCGGGCTTTCTTT. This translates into CATSDRGRGRAFF.